These T cell receptor beta chains were read from a single sample in a study of monozygotic twins with inflammatory bowel disease. TCRdb reprocessed the 5' RACE reads and keeps a single row for each CDR3 protein, giving no DNA. The sample's table shows over 110,000 distinct CDR3 sequences. The sequenced material came from blood. The receptors originated from a human donor with ulcerative colitis or Crohn's disease, or a healthy co-twin of an affected twin (not recorded which). CDR3s include the opening cysteine and the closing phenylalanine or tryptophan.

v_call: TRBV4-1
j_call: TRBJ1-5
cdr3_aa: CASSQDDWTGDQPQHF

v_call: TRBV20-1
j_call: TRBJ2-6
cdr3_aa: CSATGLAGRRISGANVLTF

v_call: TRBV4-3
j_call: TRBJ2-7
cdr3_aa: CASSQDRFVGEDEQYF

v_call: TRBV4-2
j_call: TRBJ2-2
cdr3_aa: CASSQDRGGELFF

v_call: TRBV24-1
j_call: TRBJ2-1
cdr3_aa: CATSGRGTGGAQGRSYNEQFF

v_call: TRBV5-1
j_call: TRBJ2-1
cdr3_aa: CASSLGDRGYNEQFF

v_call: TRBV6-2/TRBV6-3
j_call: TRBJ1-1
cdr3_aa: CASSYNGRGRMGGTEAFF

v_call: TRBV5-1
j_call: TRBJ2-7
cdr3_aa: CASSAGTTPYEQYF

v_call: TRBV7-9
j_call: TRBJ2-7
cdr3_aa: CASSSSLDAHLAEQYF

v_call: TRBV20-1
j_call: TRBJ1-1
cdr3_aa: CGGASRGSSTEAFF

v_call: TRBV4-2
j_call: TRBJ1-5
cdr3_aa: CASSQDGQPHQPQHF

v_call: TRBV25-1
j_call: TRBJ2-7
cdr3_aa: CASSEAGVDYEQYF

v_call: TRBV4-3
j_call: TRBJ1-6
cdr3_aa: CASSQEGGNSPLHF

v_call: TRBV5-1
j_call: TRBJ2-7
cdr3_aa: CASSLELGKGYEQYF

v_call: TRBV6-5
j_call: TRBJ2-7
cdr3_aa: CASSYSRTGPTYEQYF

v_call: TRBV5-8
j_call: TRBJ2-4
cdr3_aa: CASSSSGLRNIQYF

v_call: TRBV7-2
j_call: TRBJ2-5
cdr3_aa: CASSPGPGGAETQYF

v_call: TRBV7-2
j_call: TRBJ2-7
cdr3_aa: CASSLGAVYYEQYF

v_call: TRBV5-1
j_call: TRBJ2-5
cdr3_aa: CASSLNRPIQETQYF

v_call: TRBV29-1
j_call: TRBJ1-1
cdr3_aa: CSVVKDNTEAFF

v_call: TRBV7-2
j_call: TRBJ2-2
cdr3_aa: CASSLQGASTGELFF

v_call: TRBV18
j_call: TRBJ2-5
cdr3_aa: CASSPDSSLLAKQETQYF

v_call: TRBV5-1
j_call: TRBJ2-3
cdr3_aa: CASSKGPQNTDTQYF

v_call: TRBV5-5
j_call: TRBJ1-5
cdr3_aa: CASSLLVVNQPQHF

v_call: TRBV5-8
j_call: TRBJ2-2
cdr3_aa: CASSPRSNTGELFF

v_call: TRBV19
j_call: TRBJ1-6
cdr3_aa: CASMDRRYNSPLHF